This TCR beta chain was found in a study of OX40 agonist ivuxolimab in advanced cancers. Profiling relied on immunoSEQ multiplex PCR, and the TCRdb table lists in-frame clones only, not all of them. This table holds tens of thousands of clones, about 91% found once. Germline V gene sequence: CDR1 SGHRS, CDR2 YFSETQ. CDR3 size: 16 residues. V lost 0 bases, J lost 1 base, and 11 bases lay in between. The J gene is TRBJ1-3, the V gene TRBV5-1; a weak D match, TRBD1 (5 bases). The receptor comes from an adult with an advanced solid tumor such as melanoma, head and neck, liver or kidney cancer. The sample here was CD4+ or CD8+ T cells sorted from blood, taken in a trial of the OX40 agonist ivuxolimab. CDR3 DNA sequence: TGCGCCAGCAGCTTGGGGCTAGGGGAGTCTGGAAACACCATATATTTT. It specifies CASSLGLGESGNTIYF. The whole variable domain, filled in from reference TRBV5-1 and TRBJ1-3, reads KAGVTQTPRYLIKTRGQQVTLSCSPISGHRSVSWYQQTPGQGLQFLFEYFSETQRNKGNFPGRFSGRQFSNSRSEMNVSTLELGDSALYLCASSLGLGESGNTIYFGEGSWLTVV.